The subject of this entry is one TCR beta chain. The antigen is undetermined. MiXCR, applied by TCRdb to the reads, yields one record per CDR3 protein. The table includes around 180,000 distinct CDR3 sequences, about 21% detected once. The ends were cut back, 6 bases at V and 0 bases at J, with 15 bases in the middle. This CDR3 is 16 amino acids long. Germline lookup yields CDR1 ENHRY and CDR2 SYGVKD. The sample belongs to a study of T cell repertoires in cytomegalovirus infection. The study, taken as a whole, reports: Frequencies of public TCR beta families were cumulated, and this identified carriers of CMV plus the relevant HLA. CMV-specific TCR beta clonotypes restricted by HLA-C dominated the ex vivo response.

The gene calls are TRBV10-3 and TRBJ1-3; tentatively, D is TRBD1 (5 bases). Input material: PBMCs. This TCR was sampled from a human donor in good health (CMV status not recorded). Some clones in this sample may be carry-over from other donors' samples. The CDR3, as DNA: TGTGCCATCAGCCGATCCGGGACCGGCTCTGGAAACACCATATATTTT. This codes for CAISRSGTGSGNTIYF.